A selection of T cell receptor beta chains follows, all from one sample in a study of cytomegalovirus exposure and HLA in healthy donors. Libraries were prepared by immunoSEQ multiplex PCR; TCRdb keeps only in-frame clonotypes and omits some of them. The sample totals some 110,000 clones. Sequencing input: PBMCs. These receptors came from a man aged 25 to 40 in good health and CMV-seronegative. Each CDR3 is given with its conserved first and last residue. The order of the fields is J gene, D gene, V gene, clone size, CDR3 DNA, CDR3 protein. The D gene is left open where the match is weak. The listing skips clone size in some rows; elsewhere it reads once, few, many or a size class.

TRBJ1-5 | - | TRBV6-5 | - | TGTGCCAGCAGTCGACAGCCTAATAGCAATCAGCCCCAGCATTTT | CASSRQPNSNQPQHF
TRBJ2-5 | TRBD2 | TRBV5-4 | - | TGTGCCAGCAGCTTGGGGGTAGCGGGGGGGTCAGAGACCCAGTACTTC | CASSLGVAGGSETQYF
TRBJ2-3 | TRBD1 | TRBV23-1 | - | TGCGCCAGCAGTCAATCGATGGACAGGGAATTGATCACAGATACGCAGTATTTT | CASSQSMDRELITDTQYF
TRBJ1-5 | - | TRBV7-8 | - | TGTGCCAGCAGCTATCAGGAGGCTCAGCCCCAGCATTTT | CASSYQEAQPQHF
TRBJ2-3 | - | TRBV7-9 | - | TGTGCCAGCAGCCGGGGGCTAGCGGTGGCTACGCAGTATTTT | CASSRGLAVATQYF
TRBJ2-2 | - | TRBV19 | - | TGTGCCAGTAGTATACAGGGGTGGGCCGGGGAGCTGTTTTTT | CASSIQGWAGELFF
TRBJ1-3 | - | TRBV9 | - | TGTGCCAGCAGCGTAACTCCTCAAGATTGGAACACCATATATTTT | CASSVTPQDWNTIYF
TRBJ1-1 | - | TRBV19 | - | TGTGCCAGTAGTACGCAGGGCGGGAACACTGAAGCTTTCTTT | CASSTQGGNTEAFF
TRBJ1-1 | - | TRBV30 | - | TGTGCCTGGGGGGGGGTCCCGAACACTGAAGCTTTCTTT | CAWGGVPNTEAFF
TRBJ2-1 | - | TRBV7-6 | - | TGTGCCAGCAGCCCCGTTGGAGGAAATAGTGAGCAGTTCTTC | CASSPVGGNSEQFF
TRBJ2-3 | - | TRBV2 | - | TGTGCCAGCAGTTCGGGACAAAGTAGCACAGATACGCAGTATTTT | CASSSGQSSTDTQYF
TRBJ1-3 | TRBD1 | TRBV7-9 | - | TGTGCCAGCAGCATAGGGACAGCGGGAAACACCATATATTTT | CASSIGTAGNTIYF
TRBJ1-1 | TRBD1 | TRBV2 | - | TGTGCCAGCAGTAGGGACAGGGGGTACACTGAAGCTTTCTTT | CASSRDRGYTEAFF
TRBJ2-3 | TRBD2 | TRBV6-4 | medium-sized | TGTGCCAGCAGTGGCGGGGGGGCCACAGATACGCAGTATTTT | CASSGGGATDTQYF
TRBJ2-3 | TRBD1 | TRBV29-1 | - | TGCAGCGAGAGACAGGGGGCTAACACAGATACGCAGTATTTT | CSERQGANTDTQYF
TRBJ2-5 | TRBD1 | TRBV6-6 | - | TGTGCCAGCAGCCACGACAGGGGGCGAGAGACCCAGTACTTC | CASSHDRGRETQYF
TRBJ1-2 | TRBD1 | TRBV2 | - | TGTGCCAGCAGGGGACAGGGGAGGGACTATGGCTACACCTTC | CASRGQGRDYGYTF
TRBJ2-5 | TRBD1 | TRBV18 | - | TGTGCCAGCTCCCCTCGGACAGGGGGGGAGTTTAGAGAGACCCAGTACTTC | CASSPRTGGEFRETQYF
TRBJ1-2 | TRBD1 | TRBV6-4 | - | TGTGCCAGCAGTGACCGCGCCCCGGGACAGAGATATGGCTACACCTTC | CASSDRAPGQRYGYTF
TRBJ2-7 | - | TRBV29-1 | - | TGCAGCGCTAGTAGGGGGTTAGGAGCCTACGAGCAGTACTTC | CSASRGLGAYEQYF
TRBJ1-5 | - | TRBV30 | - | TGTGCCTGGAGTAAGTTTGACGGACTCAATCAGCCCCAGCATTTT | CAWSKFDGLNQPQHF
TRBJ1-2 | - | TRBV21-1 | - | TGTGCCAGCAGCTCCCGGTTGACAGGGCAGAATGGCTACACCTTC | CASSSRLTGQNGYTF
TRBJ2-3 | TRBD2 | TRBV9 | - | TGTGCCAGCCAAGACCGGGAGGGTTCTAGCACAGATACGCAGTATTTT | CASQDREGSSTDTQYF
TRBJ2-3 | - | TRBV27 | - | TGTGCCAGCAGTTCTTGGGACTTCACAGATACGCAGTATTTT | CASSSWDFTDTQYF
TRBJ2-5 | - | TRBV18 | - | TGTGCCAGCTCACCCATACAGGGTGGGCGAGAGACCCAGTACTTC | CASSPIQGGRETQYF
TRBJ1-1 | - | TRBV6-5 | - | TGTGCCAGCAGTTACTCCCTACAGCCGTCTGAAGCTTTCTTT | CASSYSLQPSEAFF
TRBJ2-1 | - | TRBV19 | - | TGTGCCAGTAGTATATTCTTTGGGGCCGAGCAGTTCTTC | CASSIFFGAEQFF